This entry lists 20 T cell receptor beta chains sequenced from one sample in a study of radiation and T cells in renal cell carcinoma. As for time point: blood 2 weeks post-SBRT. Treatment of the sample: 15 Gy SBRT to primary tumor, nephrectomy 4 weeks later. Sequenced by immunoSEQ multiplex PCR; TCRdb stores in-frame clones only, minus some. The sample lists around 70,000 clones; about 80% were seen once. Sequenced here: blood, sampled from a patient whose treatment included radiotherapy and nephrectomy. The receptor set was obtained from a man aged 60-69 years with renal cell carcinoma.

V usage is TRBV5-6 and J usage is TRBJ2-7; TRBD1 matches 9 bases. The CDR3 has 13 residues. CDR1 SGHDT and CDR2 YYEEEE come from the germline V gene. The J segment lost 3 bases and the V segment lost 5 bases, leaving 3 bases of the junction unmatched. The DNA for the CDR3 is TGTGCCAGCAGTAGGGACAGGGACTACGAGCAGTACTTC. This codes for CASSRDRDYEQYF. Based on the CDR3 plus reference TRBV5-6 and TRBJ2-7, the full variable domain is DAGVTQSPTHLIKTRGQQVTLRCSPKSGHDTVSWYQQALGQGPQFIFQYYEEEERQRGNFPDRFSGHQFPNYSSELNVNALLLGDSALYLCASSRDRDYEQYFGPGTRLTVT.

CDR3 nucleotide sequence: TGTGCCAGCAGGACTCCAGGGACTCCTCCCCCCCAGCATTTT. Its translation: CASRTPGTPPPQHF. The chain combines TRBV28 with TRBJ1-5; tentative D call: TRBD1 (5 bases). The germline CDR1 and CDR2 sequences are MDHEN and SYDVKM. Trimming removed 6 bases from V and 10 bases from J, with 19 bases in between. The CDR3 totals 14 residues.

This chain links TRBV5-1 with TRBJ2-3; TRBD2 matches 11 bases. V was pared by 4 bases and J by 4 bases, with 8 bases of the junction left unmatched. The V gene's germline CDR1 is SGHRS and CDR2 YFSETQ. The length of the CDR3 is 16 residues. CDR3 DNA: TGCGCCAGCAGCGTTGAACTAGCGGGAGTGGCAGATACGCAGTATTTT. Protein sequence: CASSVELAGVADTQYF.

The CDR3 is CASRGQGTVKLFF. In nucleotides, the CDR3 is TGTGCCAGCAGGGGACAGGGGACTGTAAAACTGTTTTTT. The chain uses TRBV2 and TRBJ1-4, with 10 bases aligning to TRBD1. The CDR3 extends over 13 amino acids. Trimming cost V 6 bases and J 10 bases; bases outside gene matches: 5. Germline V gene sequence: CDR1 SNHLY, CDR2 FYNNEI.

This chain joins TRBV14 and TRBJ2-3; 10 positions agree with TRBD2. This CDR3 comprises 18 residues. Per the germline V gene, CDR1 is SGHDN and CDR2 is FVKESK. The junction had 7 bases not matched to a gene; V was cut back by 0 bases and J by 1 base. The CDR3: CASSQDRASGSRTDTQYF. For the CDR3, the DNA is TGTGCCAGCAGCCAAGATAGGGCTAGCGGGAGCCGCACAGATACGCAGTATTTT.

This chain links TRBV5-6 with TRBJ2-7, with D perhaps matching TRBD2 (6 bases). Per germline, CDR1 SGHDT and CDR2 YYEEEE. The germline V and J ends were trimmed by 4 bases and 6 bases, with 17 bases remaining between them. CDR3 size: 14 residues. The CDR3 bases are TGTGCCAGCAGCACGGGACTCCTAACGTCCGAGCAGTACTTC. Encoded protein: CASSTGLLTSEQYF. The full variable domain, in which reference TRBV5-6 and TRBJ2-7 provide the parts outside the CDR3, is DAGVTQSPTHLIKTRGQQVTLRCSPKSGHDTVSWYQQALGQGPQFIFQYYEEEERQRGNFPDRFSGHQFPNYSSELNVNALLLGDSALYLCASSTGLLTSEQYFGPGTRLTVT.

A word on this clone: The likely explanation is a read error, given a far larger clone one base away. The rearrangement links TRBV4-2 to TRBJ1-2; a weak D match, TRBD1 (5 bases). The CDR3 runs 14 residues. V was shortened by 3 bases and J by 4 bases, with 12 bases between the two germline ends. Germline CDR1 reads LGHNA; CDR2 reads YNFKEQ. CDR3 sequence reads: CASSQGGSRYGYTF. CDR3 DNA sequence: TGTGCCAGCAGCCAGGGGGGAAGTCGCTATGGCTACACCTTC.

The V gene is TRBV19, the J gene TRBJ2-3, with TRBD1 identical over 7 bases. The V gene's germline CDR1 is LNHDA and CDR2 SQIVND (reference sequence). This CDR3 has 14 residues. V lost 2 bases to trimming and J lost 4 bases; unmatched junction nucleotides: 3. CDR3 protein: CASSIRGRADTQYF. The CDR3 DNA reads TGTGCCAGTAGTATAAGGGGGCGGGCAGATACGCAGTATTTT.

The J gene is TRBJ2-4, the V gene TRBV4-1; no clear D gene. V was pared by 0 bases and J by 0 bases, with 12 bases between. The CDR3 is made up of 17 amino acids. Germline V lookup: CDR1 MGHRA, CDR2 YSYEKL. The CDR3 here is CASSQDDFSLAKNIQYF. As DNA, the CDR3 is TGCGCCAGCAGCCAAGATGACTTCTCCCTAGCCAAAAACATTCAGTACTTC.

J is TRBJ1-1 and V is TRBV4-1; tentative D call: TRBD1 (5 bases). V was clipped by 2 bases and J by 1 base, with 17 bases between them. Germline CDR1 is MGHRA and CDR2 is YSYEKL. The CDR3 runs 17 residues. The CDR3 spells CASSQILLLDKNTEAFF. The CDR3 bases are TGCGCCAGCAGCCAAATCCTCTTGCTGGACAAGAACACTGAAGCTTTCTTT.

The V gene is TRBV11-2, the J gene TRBJ2-7, with 11 positions matching TRBD1. Trimming took 2 bases from V and 5 from J; bases not matched to a gene: 11. The germline CDR1 and CDR2 sequences are SGHAT and FQNNGV. The length of the CDR3 is 17 residues. The chain's CDR3 is CASSLTSGTGGSHEQYF. CDR3 DNA: TGTGCCAGCAGCTTAACTTCCGGGACAGGGGGTTCCCACGAGCAGTACTTC.

The chain recombines TRBV10-3 with TRBJ2-1; TRBD2 matches 13 bases. J gave up 1 base and V 6 bases, and 3 bases lay outside the gene matches. The germline CDR1 and CDR2 sequences are ENHRY and SYGVKD. The CDR3 runs 16 residues. The CDR3: CAIRGLAGRSYNEQFF. Here the CDR3 DNA reads TGTGCCATCAGGGGACTAGCGGGAAGATCCTACAATGAGCAGTTCTTC.

This chain joins TRBV29-1 and TRBJ2-5, with a weak D call TRBD2 (7 bases). V gave up 3 bases and J gave up 4 bases, with 12 bases separating them. CDR1 SQVTM and CDR2 ANQGSEA come from the germline V gene. The CDR3 runs 13 residues. The CDR3 DNA follows: TGCAGCGTTGATGGGGGGGCTGGAGAGACCCAGTACTTC. Translation gives CSVDGGAGETQYF.

The genes are TRBV29-1 and TRBJ2-1, with 14 positions matching TRBD2. The CDR3 length is 15 residues. Germline CDR1 SQVTM, CDR2 ANQGSEA. The V and J ends lost 4 bases and 8 bases, in that order; junction bases with no gene match: 7. CDR3 DNA: TGCAGCGTTGCCAGGACTAGCGGGAGGATCGATGAGCAGTTCTTC. Translation gives CSVARTSGRIDEQFF.

The chain is built from TRBV19 and TRBJ1-3; no reliable D call. The germline V and J ends were trimmed by 11 bases and 2 bases, with 13 bases remaining between them. Germline V gives CDR1 LNHDA, CDR2 SQIVND (reference sequence). The CDR3 is 13 amino acids. CDR3 sequence (DNA): TGTGCCTCAAGACGGGAGCCTGGAAACACCATATATTTT. Translation: CASRREPGNTIYF. Together with reference TRBV19 and TRBJ1-3, the CDR3 gives the full variable domain: DGGITQSPKYLFRKEGQNVTLSCEQNLNHDAMYWYRQDPGQGLRLIYYSQIVNDFQKGDIAEGYSVSREKKESFPLTVTSAQKNPTAFYLCASRREPGNTIYFGEGSWLTVV.

J is TRBJ2-1 and V is TRBV9; unclear D gene. The germline V and J ends were trimmed by 0 bases and 3 bases, with 16 bases remaining between them. Germline V gene lookup returns CDR1 SGDLS and CDR2 YYNGEE. CDR3 length: 17 residues. CDR3 DNA: TGTGCCAGCAGCGTAGCGGTCCCACCGGCCCACTACAATGAGCAGTTCTTC. Protein: CASSVAVPPAHYNEQFF.

The chain recombines TRBV7-8 with TRBJ2-2, with 10 bases lining up with TRBD1. From germline, CDR1 is SGHVS and CDR2 FQNEAQ. This CDR3 region has 14 residues. After removal of 3 bases from V and 13 bases from J, the junction contained 8 bases not matched to a gene. CDR3 nucleotide sequence: TGTGCCAGCAGCTTTCGGACAGGGGGGGTCTGGCTGTTTTTT. Its protein is CASSFRTGGVWLFF. Combining the CDR3 with reference TRBV7-8 and TRBJ2-2 gives the whole variable domain GAGVSQSPRYKVAKRGQDVALRCDPISGHVSLFWYQQALGQGPEFLTYFQNEAQLDKSGLPSDRFFAERPEGSVSTLKIQRTQQEDSAVYLCASSFRTGGVWLFFGEGSRLTVL.

The rearrangement uses TRBV4-2 and TRBJ2-7; no definite D call. The CDR3 is made up of 13 amino acids. Between the trimmed V and J ends, which lost 3 bases and 1 base, there was a span of 7 bases. Germline-derived CDR1 and CDR2 are LGHNA and YNFKEQ. The CDR3 here is CASSHGRSYEQYF. DNA of the CDR3: TGTGCCAGCAGCCATGGGCGGTCCTACGAGCAGTACTTC.

The chain joins TRBV5-1 to TRBJ2-7; 7 bases agree with TRBD1. The J segment lost 4 bases and the V segment lost 4 bases, leaving 5 bases of the junction unmatched. This CDR3 has 13 amino acids. Germline V gene data show CDR1 as SGHRS and CDR2 as YFSETQ. CDR3 region: CASSPGTEYEQYF. As DNA, the CDR3 is TGCGCCAGCAGCCCTGGGACAGAATACGAGCAGTACTTC.

This clone has only one observation. Here the CDR3 reads CASRAGGRAETQYF. The CDR3 DNA sequence: TGTGCCAGCAGGGCGGGGGGCAGGGCTGAGACCCAGTACTTC. The genes are TRBV27 and TRBJ2-5; 8 bases map to TRBD2. The V and J ends lost 6 bases and 5 bases, in that order; junction bases with no gene match: 8. The CDR3 is 14 amino acids. The germline CDR1 and CDR2 sequences are MNHEY and SMNVEV (reference sequence).